This T cell receptor (beta chain) was captured in a study of blood T cell repertoires in COVID-19. Study-level information: Italy, Spain and the United States were the sources of the convalescent and acute COVID-19 samples. T cells, B-cell-depleted T cells, or PBMCs supplied cDNA or gDNA.

The CDR3 is 14 residues long. Trimming removed 5 bases from V and 4 bases from J, with 15 bases in between. The V gene's germline CDR1 is SGHRS and CDR2 YFSETQ. Authors' processing steps: Amplification from reference gene primers served as the basis for estimated nucleated cell counts. TCRdb's copy holds only in-frame clones and misses some; the assay was immunoSEQ multiplex PCR. V and J calls and clone size are as listed in that table; D and trimming were resolved from the DNA. The data contain approximately 70,000 clones, approximately 89% of them seen just once; the ten biggest clones take up around 5%.

Input material: peripheral blood. The genes are TRBV5-1 and TRBJ2-5, with D possibly TRBD2 on 5 matching bases. The TCR was taken from a woman between 55 and 75 years old with active COVID-19. The CDR3 DNA sequence: TGCGCCAGCAGTGGAAAAGGGAGCCTAGAGACCCAGTACTTC. Its translation: CASSGKGSLETQYF.